What follows are 12 T cell receptor beta chains derived from one specimen sequenced in a study of blood T cell repertoires in COVID-19. Profiling relied on immunoSEQ multiplex PCR, and the TCRdb table lists in-frame clones only, not all of them. The sample lists around 67,000 clones; around 87% were seen once. Sequencing was done on a sample of peripheral blood. These receptor sequences come from a man aged 50 to 60 with active COVID-19.

V is TRBV6-5 and J is TRBJ2-5, with a possible D match to TRBD2 (6 bases). This CDR3 has 15 residues. Germline lookup yields CDR1 MNHEY and CDR2 SVGAGI. The ends were cut back, 5 bases at V and 5 bases at J, with 18 bases in the middle. CDR3 sequence reads: CASSPGTLLGETQYF. The DNA of the CDR3 is TGTGCCAGCAGTCCCGGGACTTTACTGGGGGAGACCCAGTACTTC.

This sequence joins TRBV3-1 (or the pseudogene TRBV3-2) and TRBJ2-2, with 9 bases matching TRBD2. CDR1 is LGHDT and CDR2 is YNNKEL in the germline V gene (reference sequence). This CDR3 spans 18 amino acids. V lost 2 bases to trimming and J lost 4 bases; unmatched junction nucleotides: 11. CDR3 DNA: TGTGCCAGCAGCCAAAGGGCTAGCGGGAAGTGGGGCACCGGGGAGCTGTTTTTT. Translated, it gives CASSQRASGKWGTGELFF.

This clone was observed a handful of times. The gene calls are TRBV5-1 and TRBJ1-3; tentatively, D is TRBD1 (6 bases). This CDR3 region has 15 residues. The ends were cut back, 4 bases at V and 0 bases at J, with 11 bases in the middle. Germline V gene sequence: CDR1 SGHRS, CDR2 YFSETQ. CDR3 region: CASSLDSPSGNTIYF. DNA of the CDR3: TGCGCCAGCAGCCTGGACAGCCCCTCTGGAAACACCATATATTTT.

The V gene is TRBV5-1, the J gene TRBJ2-7; 7 nucleotides line up with TRBD2. V dropped 2 bases and J dropped 0; count of bases not matched to a gene: 5. This CDR3 spans 15 amino acids. The germline gives CDR1 SGHRS, CDR2 YFSETQ. The CDR3 sequence: CASSLERGLSYEQYF. CDR3 sequence (DNA): TGCGCCAGCAGCTTAGAGCGGGGCCTCTCCTACGAGCAGTACTTC.

This clone appeared a single time. V gene TRBV7-2 combines with J gene TRBJ1-2; 8 bases match TRBD1. This CDR3 region has 15 residues. From germline, CDR1 is SGHTA and CDR2 FQGNSA. V gave up 6 bases and J gave up 2 bases; unmatched junction bases: 8. In nucleotides, the CDR3 is TGTGCCAGCAGACAGGACAGGGAGGGAAACTATGGCTACACCTTC. Protein product: CASRQDREGNYGYTF.

The chain uses TRBV11-3 and TRBJ2-3; 11 bases map to TRBD2. The V gene end was trimmed by 5 bases and the J gene end by 3 bases; junction bases not matched to a gene: 7. Germline assignment: CDR1 SGHNT and CDR2 YENEEA. This CDR3 is built from 16 residues. CDR3 region: CASSRRTSGSTDTQYF. The DNA of the CDR3 is TGTGCCAGCAGCCGTCGAACTAGCGGGAGTACAGATACGCAGTATTTT.

V usage is TRBV5-4 and J usage is TRBJ2-3; D perhaps matches TRBD1 (7 bases). The germline V and J ends were trimmed by 5 bases and 2 bases, with 15 bases remaining between them. Germline V gives CDR1 SGHNT, CDR2 YYREEE (reference sequence). CDR3 size: 15 residues. The CDR3 DNA reads as TGTGCCAGCAGTCAGCAGGGGGGAACCACAGATACGCAGTATTTT. Translation gives CASSQQGGTTDTQYF.

The chain couples TRBV4-2 to TRBJ1-2, with a weak D call TRBD1 (6 bases). The germline V gene encodes CDR1 LGHNA and CDR2 YNFKEQ. This CDR3 contains 14 residues. V gave up 0 bases and J gave up 8 bases, with 13 bases separating them. The CDR3 DNA is TGTGCCAGCAGCCAAGAGAGGGCAGGGGAAGGCTACACCTTC. Protein product: CASSQERAGEGYTF.

This clone is a singleton in its sample. This chain joins TRBV10-1 and TRBJ2-3; 13 bases line up with TRBD2. The germline gives CDR1 WNHNN, CDR2 SYGVQD (reference sequence). V trimming: 4 bases; J trimming: 6 bases; junction bases outside the gene matches: 16. This CDR3 is 19 amino acids long. CDR3 region: CASSVPGTSGKKHPDTQYF. CDR3 DNA sequence: TGCGCCAGCAGTGTCCCCGGGACTAGCGGGAAGAAGCATCCCGATACGCAGTATTTT.

The genes are TRBV2 and TRBJ1-2; possibly TRBD1 for D (5 bases). The CDR3 spans 15 residues. Germline loops: CDR1 SNHLY, CDR2 FYNNEI. Trimming left V 0 bases short and J 8 bases short, with 16 bases between. The CDR3 nucleotides read TGTGCCAGCAGTGAAGCGCGCGGGGCATACGCGGGCTACACCTTC. It encodes CASSEARGAYAGYTF.

The chain recombines TRBV4-2 with TRBJ1-2; 8 bases are a match to TRBD1. V lost 0 bases and J lost 8; bases outside the gene matches: 8. The length of the CDR3 is 15 residues. The V gene's germline CDR1 is LGHNA and CDR2 YNFKEQ. The CDR3 DNA follows: TGTGCCAGCAGCCAAGAAGGAGCAGGGGGCGGGGGCTACACCTTC. This translates into CASSQEGAGGGGYTF.

J is TRBJ2-1 and V is TRBV5-1; D is undetermined. Germline V gene data show CDR1 as SGHRS and CDR2 as YFSETQ. The CDR3 has 15 amino acids. V was shortened by 4 bases and J by 1 base, with 12 bases between the two germline ends. CDR3 coding DNA: TGCGCCAGCAGCCCCGACGCGCGGTCCTACAATGAGCAGTTCTTC. Translation: CASSPDARSYNEQFF.